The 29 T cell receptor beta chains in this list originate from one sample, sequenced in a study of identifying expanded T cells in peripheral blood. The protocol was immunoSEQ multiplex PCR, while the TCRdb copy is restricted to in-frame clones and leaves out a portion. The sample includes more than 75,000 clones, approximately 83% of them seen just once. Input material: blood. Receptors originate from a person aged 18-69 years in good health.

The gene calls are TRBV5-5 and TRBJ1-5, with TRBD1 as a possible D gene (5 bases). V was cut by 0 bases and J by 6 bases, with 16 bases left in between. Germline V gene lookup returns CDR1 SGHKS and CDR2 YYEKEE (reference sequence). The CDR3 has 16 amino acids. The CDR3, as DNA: TGTGCCAGCAGCTTGGTTCCGGGGCTCACAAGTCAGCCCCAGCATTTT. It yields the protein CASSLVPGLTSQPQHF.

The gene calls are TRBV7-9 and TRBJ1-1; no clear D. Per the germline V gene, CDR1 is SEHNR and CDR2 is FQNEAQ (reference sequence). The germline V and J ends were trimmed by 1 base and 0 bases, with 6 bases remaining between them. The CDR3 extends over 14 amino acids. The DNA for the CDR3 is TGTGCCAGCAGCTTAGGGATAATGAACACTGAAGCTTTCTTT. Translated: CASSLGIMNTEAFF.

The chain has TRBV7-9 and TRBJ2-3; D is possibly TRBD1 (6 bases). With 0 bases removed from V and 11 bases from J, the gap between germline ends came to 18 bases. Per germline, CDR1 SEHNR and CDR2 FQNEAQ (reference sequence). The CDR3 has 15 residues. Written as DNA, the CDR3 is TGTGCCAGCAGCTTAGCGCACAGGGTACTAAGCGGGCAGTATTTT. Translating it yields CASSLAHRVLSGQYF.

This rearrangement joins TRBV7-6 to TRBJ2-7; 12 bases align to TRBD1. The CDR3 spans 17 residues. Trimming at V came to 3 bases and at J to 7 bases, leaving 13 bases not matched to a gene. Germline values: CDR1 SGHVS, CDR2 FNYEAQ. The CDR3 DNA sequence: TGTGCCAGCAGCTTCCCCCCTACCGGGACAGGGGGCGAGGAGCAGTACTTC. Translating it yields CASSFPPTGTGGEEQYF.

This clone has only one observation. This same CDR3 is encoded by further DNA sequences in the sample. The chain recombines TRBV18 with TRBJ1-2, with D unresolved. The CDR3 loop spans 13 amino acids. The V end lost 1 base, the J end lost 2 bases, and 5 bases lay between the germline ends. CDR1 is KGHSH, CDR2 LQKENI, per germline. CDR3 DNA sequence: TGTGCCAGCTCACCACGAGGGAACTATGGCTACACCTTC. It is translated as CASSPRGNYGYTF.

This CDR3 is CASSQVVFREQYF. The CDR3 DNA reads as TGCGCCAGCAGCCAAGTGGTCTTCCGGGAGCAGTACTTC. The rearrangement uses TRBV4-3 and TRBJ2-7, with unresolved D. V was pared by 1 base and J by 7 bases, with 11 bases between. Germline V gene sequence: CDR1 LGHNA, CDR2 YSLEER. The CDR3 loop spans 13 amino acids.

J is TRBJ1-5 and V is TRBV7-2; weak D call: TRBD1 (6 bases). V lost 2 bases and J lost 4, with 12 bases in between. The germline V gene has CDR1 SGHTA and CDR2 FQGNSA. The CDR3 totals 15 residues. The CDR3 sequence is CASSLHGGRNQPQHF. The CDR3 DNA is TGTGCCAGCAGCTTACATGGGGGGCGGAATCAGCCCCAGCATTTT.

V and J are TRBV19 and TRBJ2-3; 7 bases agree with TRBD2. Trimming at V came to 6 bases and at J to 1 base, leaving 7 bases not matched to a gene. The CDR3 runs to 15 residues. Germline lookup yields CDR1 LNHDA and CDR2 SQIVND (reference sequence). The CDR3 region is CASRYGGIRTDTQYF. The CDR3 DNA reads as TGTGCCAGTAGGTACGGGGGGATACGCACAGATACGCAGTATTTT.

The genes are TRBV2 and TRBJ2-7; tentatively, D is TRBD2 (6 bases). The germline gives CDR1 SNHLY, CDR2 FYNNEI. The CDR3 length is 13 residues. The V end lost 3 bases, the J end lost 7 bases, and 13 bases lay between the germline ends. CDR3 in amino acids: CASSEGTSGEQYF. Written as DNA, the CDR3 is TGTGCCAGCAGTGAGGGGACTTCGGGAGAGCAGTACTTC.

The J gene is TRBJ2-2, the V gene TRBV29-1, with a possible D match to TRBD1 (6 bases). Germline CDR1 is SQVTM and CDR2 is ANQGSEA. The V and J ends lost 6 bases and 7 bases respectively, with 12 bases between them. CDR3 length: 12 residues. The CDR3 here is CSVGGYNGELFF. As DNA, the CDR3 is TGCAGCGTAGGGGGTTATAACGGGGAGCTGTTTTTT.

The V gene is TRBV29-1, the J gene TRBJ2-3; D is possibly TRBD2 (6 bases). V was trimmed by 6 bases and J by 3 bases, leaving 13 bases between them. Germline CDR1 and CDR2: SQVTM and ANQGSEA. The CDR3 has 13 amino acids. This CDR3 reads CSVGSGPTDTQYF. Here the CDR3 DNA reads TGCAGCGTCGGGAGCGGGCCTACAGATACGCAGTATTTT.

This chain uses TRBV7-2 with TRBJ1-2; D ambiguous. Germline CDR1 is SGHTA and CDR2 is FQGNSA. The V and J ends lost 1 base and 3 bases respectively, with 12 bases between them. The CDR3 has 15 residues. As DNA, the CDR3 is TGTGCCAGCAGCTTAGATAGGGCAGGTTACTATGGCTACACCTTC. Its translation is CASSLDRAGYYGYTF.

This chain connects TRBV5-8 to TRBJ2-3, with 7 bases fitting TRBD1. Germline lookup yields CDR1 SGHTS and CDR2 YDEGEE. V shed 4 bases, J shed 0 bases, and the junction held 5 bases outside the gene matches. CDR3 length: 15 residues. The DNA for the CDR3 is TGTGCCAGCAGCGTCGGGACAGCTAGCACAGATACGCAGTATTTT. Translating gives CASSVGTASTDTQYF.

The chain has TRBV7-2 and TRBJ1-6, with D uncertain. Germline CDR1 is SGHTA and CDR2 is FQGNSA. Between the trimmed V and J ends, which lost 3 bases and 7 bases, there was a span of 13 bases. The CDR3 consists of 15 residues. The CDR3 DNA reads TGTGCCAGCAGCTTTATCTCGGGTCGGAATTCACCCCTCCACTTT. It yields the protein CASSFISGRNSPLHF.

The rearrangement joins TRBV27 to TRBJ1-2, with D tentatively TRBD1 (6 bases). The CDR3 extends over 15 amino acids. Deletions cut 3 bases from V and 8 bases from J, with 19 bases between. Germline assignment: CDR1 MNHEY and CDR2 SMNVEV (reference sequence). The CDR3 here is CASSLGGGDIRGYTF. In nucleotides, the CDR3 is TGTGCCAGCAGTTTGGGGGGAGGGGACATTCGCGGCTACACCTTC.

In DNA, the CDR3 is TGTGCCAGCAGCTTGATAAGGACAGGTGGGGCCTACGAGCAGTACTTC. This codes for CASSLIRTGGAYEQYF. This rearrangement joins TRBV5-8 to TRBJ2-7, with 7 bases lining up with TRBD1. This CDR3 comprises 16 residues. Germline V gene sequence: CDR1 SGHTS, CDR2 YDEGEE. J gave up 2 bases and V 1 base, and 9 bases lay outside the gene matches.

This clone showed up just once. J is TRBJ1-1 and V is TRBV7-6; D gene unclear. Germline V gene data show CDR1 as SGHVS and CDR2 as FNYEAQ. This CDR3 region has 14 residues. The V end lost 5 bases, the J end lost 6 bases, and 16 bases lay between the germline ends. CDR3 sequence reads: CASSPLGVGAEAFF. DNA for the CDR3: TGTGCCAGCAGCCCCTTAGGCGTCGGGGCTGAAGCTTTCTTT.

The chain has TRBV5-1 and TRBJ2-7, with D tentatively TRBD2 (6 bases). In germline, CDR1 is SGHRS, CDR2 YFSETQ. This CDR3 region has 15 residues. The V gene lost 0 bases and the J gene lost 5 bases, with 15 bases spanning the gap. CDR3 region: CASSLAGRWNHEQYF. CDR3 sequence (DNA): TGCGCCAGCAGCTTGGCAGGGAGGTGGAACCACGAGCAGTACTTC. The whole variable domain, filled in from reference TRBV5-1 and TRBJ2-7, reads KAGVTQTPRYLIKTRGQQVTLSCSPISGHRSVSWYQQTPGQGLQFLFEYFSETQRNKGNFPGRFSGRQFSNSRSEMNVSTLELGDSALYLCASSLAGRWNHEQYFGPGTRLTVT.

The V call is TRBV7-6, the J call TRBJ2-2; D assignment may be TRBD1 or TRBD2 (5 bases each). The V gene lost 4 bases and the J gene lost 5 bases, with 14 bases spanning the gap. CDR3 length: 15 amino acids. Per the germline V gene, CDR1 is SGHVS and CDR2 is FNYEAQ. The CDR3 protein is CASSSGTAATGELFF. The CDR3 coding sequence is TGTGCCAGCAGCTCAGGGACGGCTGCAACCGGGGAGCTGTTTTTT.

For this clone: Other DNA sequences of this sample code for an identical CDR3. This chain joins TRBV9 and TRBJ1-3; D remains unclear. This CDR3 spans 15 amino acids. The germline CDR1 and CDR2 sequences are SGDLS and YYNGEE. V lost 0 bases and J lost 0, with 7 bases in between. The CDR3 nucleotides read TGTGCCAGCAGCGTAGGGGGTAACTCTGGAAACACCATATATTTT. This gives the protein CASSVGGNSGNTIYF.

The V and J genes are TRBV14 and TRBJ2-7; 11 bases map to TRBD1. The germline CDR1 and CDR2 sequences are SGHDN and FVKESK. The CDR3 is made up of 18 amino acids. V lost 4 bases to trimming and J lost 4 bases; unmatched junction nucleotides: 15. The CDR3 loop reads CASSPWTGGDFGVYEQYF. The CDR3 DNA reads TGTGCCAGCAGCCCATGGACAGGGGGCGATTTCGGAGTGTACGAGCAGTACTTC. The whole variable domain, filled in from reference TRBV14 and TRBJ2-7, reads EAGVTQFPSHSVIEKGQTVTLRCDPISGHDNLYWYRRVMGKEIKFLLHFVKESKQDESGMPNNRFLAERTGGTYSTLKVQPAELEDSGVYFCASSPWTGGDFGVYEQYFGPGTRLTVT.

CDR3 in amino acids: CASSYGDRREETQYF. CDR3 sequence (DNA): TGTGCCAGCAGTTATGGGGACAGGAGAGAAGAGACCCAGTACTTC. The rearrangement uses TRBV6-6 and TRBJ2-5; 8 positions agree with TRBD1. The CDR3 is 15 amino acids. Trimming at V came to 3 bases and at J to 3 bases, leaving 6 bases not matched to a gene. The germline V gene has CDR1 MNHNY and CDR2 SVGAGI (reference sequence).

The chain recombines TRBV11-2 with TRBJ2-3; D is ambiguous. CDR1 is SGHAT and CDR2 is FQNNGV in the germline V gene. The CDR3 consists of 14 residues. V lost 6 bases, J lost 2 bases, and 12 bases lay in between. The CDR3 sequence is CASSKNGFTDTQYF. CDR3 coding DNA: TGTGCCAGCAGTAAGAACGGATTCACAGATACGCAGTATTTT.

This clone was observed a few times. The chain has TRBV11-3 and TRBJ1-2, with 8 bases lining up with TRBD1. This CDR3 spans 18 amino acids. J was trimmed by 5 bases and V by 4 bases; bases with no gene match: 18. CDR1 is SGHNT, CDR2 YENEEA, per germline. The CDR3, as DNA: TGTGCCAGCAGCTCACACACCCGAAAAGGACAGGGACGTTATGGCTACACCTTC. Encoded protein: CASSSHTRKGQGRYGYTF.

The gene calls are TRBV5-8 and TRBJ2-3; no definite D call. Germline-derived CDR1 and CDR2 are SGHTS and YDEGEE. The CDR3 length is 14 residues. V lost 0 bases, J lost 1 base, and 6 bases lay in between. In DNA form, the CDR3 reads TGTGCCAGCAGCTTGGGGCCGGGCACAGATACGCAGTATTTT. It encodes CASSLGPGTDTQYF.

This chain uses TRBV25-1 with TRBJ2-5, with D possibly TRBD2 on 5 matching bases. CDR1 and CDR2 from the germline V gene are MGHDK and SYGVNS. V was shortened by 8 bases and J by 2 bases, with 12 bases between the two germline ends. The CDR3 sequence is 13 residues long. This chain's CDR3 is CASGRTAQETQYF. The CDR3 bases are TGTGCCAGCGGAAGGACTGCTCAAGAGACCCAGTACTTC.

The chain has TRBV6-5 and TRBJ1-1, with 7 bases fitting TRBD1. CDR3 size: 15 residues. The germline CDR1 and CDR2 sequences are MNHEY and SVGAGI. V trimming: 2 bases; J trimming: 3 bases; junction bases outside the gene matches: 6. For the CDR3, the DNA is TGTGCCAGCAGTTACGGTGGAACAGGGGACACTGAAGCTTTCTTT. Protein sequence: CASSYGGTGDTEAFF.

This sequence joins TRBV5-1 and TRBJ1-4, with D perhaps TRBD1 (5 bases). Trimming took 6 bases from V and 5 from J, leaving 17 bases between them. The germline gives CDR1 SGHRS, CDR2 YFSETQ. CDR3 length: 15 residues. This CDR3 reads CASTRTGLGNEKLFF. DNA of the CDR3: TGCGCCAGCACGAGAACGGGACTGGGGAATGAAAAACTGTTTTTT. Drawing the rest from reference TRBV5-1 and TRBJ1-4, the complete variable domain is KAGVTQTPRYLIKTRGQQVTLSCSPISGHRSVSWYQQTPGQGLQFLFEYFSETQRNKGNFPGRFSGRQFSNSRSEMNVSTLELGDSALYLCASTRTGLGNEKLFFGSGTQLSVL.

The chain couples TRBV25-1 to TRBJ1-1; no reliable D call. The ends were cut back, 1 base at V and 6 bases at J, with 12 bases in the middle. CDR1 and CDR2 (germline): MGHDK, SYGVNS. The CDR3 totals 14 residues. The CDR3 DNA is TGTGCCAGCAGTGAATTAAGCGGGCGGGCTGAAGCTTTCTTT. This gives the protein CASSELSGRAEAFF.